This is a list of T cell receptor beta chains from one sample in a study of blood T cell repertoires in COVID-19. Sequencing used immunoSEQ multiplex PCR; TCRdb keeps in-frame clones, though not all of them. Here the sample spans 150,000 to 200,000 clones, roughly nine tenths being singletons. Sample: peripheral blood. The receptors shown here come from a young man who had recovered from COVID-19. Both conserved end residues are part of each CDR3. A D gene is named only where the DNA matches it firmly. Clone size is not always given. Where it is, it says once, few, many or a class for expanded clones.

v_call: TRBV5-1; j_call: TRBJ2-7; clone_size: once; d_call: TRBD1; cdr3_nt: TGCGCCAGCAGCCTTCCCGGACAGGGTTCCGAGCAGTACTTC; cdr3_aa: CASSLPGQGSEQYF
v_call: TRBV10-2; j_call: TRBJ2-1; clone_size: NA; d_call: TRBD2; cdr3_nt: TGCGCCAGCAGGAGTACTAGCGGGTGGAATGAGCAGTTCTTC; cdr3_aa: CASRSTSGWNEQFF
v_call: TRBV18; j_call: TRBJ2-7; clone_size: NA; d_call: TRBD2; cdr3_nt: TGTGCCAGCTCACCGGGACTAGCTATGGGGGGTGAGCAGTACTTC; cdr3_aa: CASSPGLAMGGEQYF
v_call: TRBV18; j_call: TRBJ2-2; clone_size: NA; d_call: TRBD2; cdr3_nt: TGTGCCAGCTCACCCCAGCGGGACGGGGAGCTGTTTTTT; cdr3_aa: CASSPQRDGELFF
v_call: TRBV19; j_call: TRBJ2-1; clone_size: NA; d_call: NA; cdr3_nt: TGTGCCAGTAGTATCCCCGGGAGCTCCTACAATGAGCAGTTCTTC; cdr3_aa: CASSIPGSSYNEQFF
v_call: TRBV5-1; j_call: TRBJ2-7; clone_size: NA; d_call: TRBD1; cdr3_nt: TGCGCCAGCAGCTTGGGGGACAGGGAGGTGGCGATCTACGAGCAGTACTTC; cdr3_aa: CASSLGDREVAIYEQYF
v_call: TRBV29-1; j_call: TRBJ1-1; clone_size: NA; d_call: NA; cdr3_nt: TGCAGCGCATTACAGGGGAACACTGAAGCTTTCTTT; cdr3_aa: CSALQGNTEAFF
v_call: TRBV15; j_call: TRBJ2-2; clone_size: NA; d_call: NA; cdr3_nt: TGTGCCACCAGGAGACTCCTCTCCGGGAACACCGGGGAGCTGTTTTTT; cdr3_aa: CATRRLLSGNTGELFF
v_call: TRBV24-1; j_call: TRBJ2-3; clone_size: NA; d_call: NA; cdr3_nt: TGTGCCACCGGTACCGGGACACAGTTAACAGATACGCAGTATTTT; cdr3_aa: CATGTGTQLTDTQYF
v_call: TRBV12-3/TRBV12-4; j_call: TRBJ1-1; clone_size: NA; d_call: NA; cdr3_nt: TGTGCCAGCAGTTACCAAATAGCCACTGAAGCTTTCTTT; cdr3_aa: CASSYQIATEAFF
v_call: TRBV10-3; j_call: TRBJ2-5; clone_size: once; d_call: NA; cdr3_nt: TGTGCCATCAGGACAGACTTTCAAGAGACCCAGTACTTC; cdr3_aa: CAIRTDFQETQYF
v_call: TRBV18; j_call: TRBJ2-1; clone_size: NA; d_call: TRBD1; cdr3_nt: TGTGCCAGCTCACCTCGGACAGGGGCCAATGAGCAGTTCTTC; cdr3_aa: CASSPRTGANEQFF
v_call: TRBV4-1; j_call: TRBJ1-5; clone_size: NA; d_call: NA; cdr3_nt: TGCGCCAGCAGCCAAGATTTTAAGGGGTTGCGCAATCAGCCCCAGCATTTT; cdr3_aa: CASSQDFKGLRNQPQHF
v_call: TRBV2; j_call: TRBJ2-5; clone_size: NA; d_call: NA; cdr3_nt: TGTGCCAGCAGTGGGTCCCCAGGGGAGAACCTAGAGACCCAGTACTTC; cdr3_aa: CASSGSPGENLETQYF
v_call: TRBV5-6; j_call: TRBJ2-1; clone_size: once; d_call: NA; cdr3_nt: TGTGCCAGCAGCTTTCCTCCCGGGGAGCAGTTCTTC; cdr3_aa: CASSFPPGEQFF
v_call: TRBV6-5; j_call: TRBJ1-2; clone_size: NA; d_call: TRBD1; cdr3_nt: TGTGCCAGCAGTTACATACAGGGGAGCGGTGGCTACACCTTC; cdr3_aa: CASSYIQGSGGYTF
v_call: TRBV9; j_call: TRBJ2-5; clone_size: NA; d_call: TRBD1; cdr3_nt: TGTGCCAGCAGCCTGGGACAGGGGACGGGGGAGACCCAGTACTTC; cdr3_aa: CASSLGQGTGETQYF
v_call: TRBV2; j_call: TRBJ2-1; clone_size: NA; d_call: TRBD2; cdr3_nt: TGTGCCAGCACCGGGACTAGCGGGAGTCTTGAGCAGTTCTTC; cdr3_aa: CASTGTSGSLEQFF
v_call: TRBV7-2; j_call: TRBJ1-4; clone_size: NA; d_call: TRBD1; cdr3_nt: TGTGCCAGCAGCCAACTAGGGCAGGGGGCCGGGGAAAAACTGTTTTTT; cdr3_aa: CASSQLGQGAGEKLFF
v_call: TRBV19; j_call: TRBJ2-1; clone_size: NA; d_call: NA; cdr3_nt: TGTGCCAGTAGTATCTGGGAGGGGGGATACAATGAGCAGTTCTTC; cdr3_aa: CASSIWEGGYNEQFF
v_call: TRBV29-1; j_call: TRBJ2-6; clone_size: NA; d_call: NA; cdr3_nt: TGCAGCGTTGCAAGGCAGTCGGGGGCTGGGGCCAACGTCCTGACTTTC; cdr3_aa: CSVARQSGAGANVLTF
v_call: TRBV19; j_call: TRBJ2-2; clone_size: NA; d_call: TRBD1; cdr3_nt: TGTGCCAGTAGTTCACCACCTTTGACAGGGCGAATCACCGGGGAGCTGTTTTTT; cdr3_aa: CASSSPPLTGRITGELFF
v_call: TRBV3-1/TRBV3-2; j_call: TRBJ2-1; clone_size: NA; d_call: TRBD2; cdr3_nt: TGTGCCAGCAGCCGAAGACTAGCGGGTTCCTACAATGAGCAGTTCTTC; cdr3_aa: CASSRRLAGSYNEQFF
v_call: TRBV5-3; j_call: TRBJ1-5; clone_size: NA; d_call: NA; cdr3_nt: TGTGCCAGAAGCTGCCGACAGGAGGAAAGCAATCAGCCCCAGCATTTT; cdr3_aa: CARSCRQEESNQPQHF
v_call: TRBV7-2; j_call: TRBJ1-6; clone_size: NA; d_call: NA; cdr3_nt: TGTGCCAGCAGCTTAGACGGGGGTAATTCACCCCTCCACTTT; cdr3_aa: CASSLDGGNSPLHF
v_call: TRBV9; j_call: TRBJ2-1; clone_size: NA; d_call: TRBD2; cdr3_nt: TGTGCCAGCAGCCTAGCGGGAGGTTACTACAATGAGCAGTTCTTC; cdr3_aa: CASSLAGGYYNEQFF
v_call: TRBV24-1; j_call: TRBJ2-7; clone_size: NA; d_call: NA; cdr3_nt: TGTGCCATCCTGCGGGTGGCCTACGAGCAGTACTTC; cdr3_aa: CAILRVAYEQYF
v_call: TRBV9; j_call: TRBJ2-5; clone_size: NA; d_call: NA; cdr3_nt: TGTGCCAGCAGCGTAGGAGGACAAGAGACCCAGTACTTC; cdr3_aa: CASSVGGQETQYF
v_call: TRBV27; j_call: TRBJ2-3; clone_size: NA; d_call: NA; cdr3_nt: TGTGCCAGCAGTTTTAGGCGGCTTAGCACAGATACGCAGTATTTT; cdr3_aa: CASSFRRLSTDTQYF
v_call: TRBV6-2/TRBV6-3; j_call: TRBJ1-2; clone_size: NA; d_call: NA; cdr3_nt: TGTGCCAGCAGCTTTACAGTTTATGGCTACACCTTC; cdr3_aa: CASSFTVYGYTF
v_call: TRBV5-4; j_call: TRBJ1-2; clone_size: NA; d_call: TRBD1; cdr3_nt: TGTGCCAGCAGCTCAGGGGGGTATGGCTACACCTTC; cdr3_aa: CASSSGGYGYTF
v_call: TRBV27; j_call: TRBJ1-4; clone_size: NA; d_call: NA; cdr3_nt: TGTGCCAGCAGTTTGGGCCTTTCATCTAATGAAAAACTGTTTTTT; cdr3_aa: CASSLGLSSNEKLFF
v_call: TRBV15; j_call: TRBJ1-5; clone_size: NA; d_call: NA; cdr3_nt: TGTGCCACCAGCAGAGATCGGGGGGGAAGTCAGCCCCAGCATTTT; cdr3_aa: CATSRDRGGSQPQHF
v_call: TRBV7-6; j_call: TRBJ2-7; clone_size: few; d_call: TRBD2; cdr3_nt: TGTGCCAGCAGCTTAGGCGCTAGCGGGAGTGGATACGAGCAGTACTTC; cdr3_aa: CASSLGASGSGYEQYF
v_call: TRBV19; j_call: TRBJ2-2; clone_size: NA; d_call: TRBD2; cdr3_nt: TGTGCCAGTAGCCGAGGGACTAGCGGGAACACCGGGGAGCTGTTTTTT; cdr3_aa: CASSRGTSGNTGELFF
v_call: TRBV28; j_call: TRBJ1-2; clone_size: NA; d_call: NA; cdr3_nt: TGTGCCAGCAGTTTTAACCAGGGTAGGGATGGCTACACCTTC; cdr3_aa: CASSFNQGRDGYTF
v_call: TRBV27; j_call: TRBJ1-3; clone_size: NA; d_call: NA; cdr3_nt: TGTGCCAGCAGTTTAAGGGGACACGGAAACACCATATATTTT; cdr3_aa: CASSLRGHGNTIYF
v_call: TRBV4-3; j_call: TRBJ2-6; clone_size: NA; d_call: NA; cdr3_nt: TGCGCCAGCAGCCAAGAGGCAGGGGTGGGGGCCAACGTCCTGACTTTC; cdr3_aa: CASSQEAGVGANVLTF
v_call: TRBV7-2; j_call: TRBJ2-1; clone_size: NA; d_call: TRBD1; cdr3_nt: TGTGCCAGCAGCCCTAGGACAGGGGGAAGTGTAGGCAATGAGCAGTTCTTC; cdr3_aa: CASSPRTGGSVGNEQFF
v_call: TRBV5-5; j_call: TRBJ2-5; clone_size: NA; d_call: TRBD1; cdr3_nt: TGTGCCAGCAGACGCGAAGAGGGGGCACGGGAGACCCAGTACTTC; cdr3_aa: CASRREEGARETQYF
v_call: TRBV5-6; j_call: TRBJ2-3; clone_size: few; d_call: TRBD2; cdr3_nt: TGTGCCAGCAGCTTGCCGCAGACTAGCGGTTATACAGATACGCAGTATTTT; cdr3_aa: CASSLPQTSGYTDTQYF
v_call: TRBV5-4; j_call: TRBJ2-1; clone_size: NA; d_call: TRBD1; cdr3_nt: TGTGCCAGCAGCCCCGGGACAGAGTACAATGAGCAGTTCTTC; cdr3_aa: CASSPGTEYNEQFF
v_call: TRBV29-1; j_call: TRBJ2-7; clone_size: NA; d_call: NA; cdr3_nt: TGCAGCGTTGAAGACCCGGACAGGAGGGGGTACTACGAGCAGTACTTC; cdr3_aa: CSVEDPDRRGYYEQYF
v_call: TRBV21-1; j_call: TRBJ2-7; clone_size: NA; d_call: NA; cdr3_nt: TGTGCCAGCAGCAAAAGGCCCCCTTTCGTCAGGGGATCCTACGAGCAGTACTTC; cdr3_aa: CASSKRPPFVRGSYEQYF
v_call: TRBV5-1; j_call: TRBJ2-7; clone_size: NA; d_call: TRBD1; cdr3_nt: TGCGCCAGCAGCTCCCGGGACAGACCCCTGGACGAGCAGTACTTC; cdr3_aa: CASSSRDRPLDEQYF
v_call: TRBV19; j_call: TRBJ1-2; clone_size: NA; d_call: NA; cdr3_nt: TGTGCCAGTATTCCACCTAGTGGTGGCTACACCTTC; cdr3_aa: CASIPPSGGYTF
v_call: TRBV9; j_call: TRBJ2-7; clone_size: NA; d_call: TRBD2; cdr3_nt: TGTGCCAGCAGCGTAGACTCTAGCGGACCCTACGAGCAGTACTTC; cdr3_aa: CASSVDSSGPYEQYF
v_call: TRBV28; j_call: TRBJ2-7; clone_size: NA; d_call: TRBD1; cdr3_nt: TGTGCCAGCAGTTTAGCCGCGACAGGGGACCACTACGAGCAGTACTTC; cdr3_aa: CASSLAATGDHYEQYF
v_call: TRBV27; j_call: TRBJ1-3; clone_size: NA; d_call: TRBD1; cdr3_nt: TGTGCCAGCTCAGGGGTCAGGGGGGCGGGTGGAAACACCATATATTTT; cdr3_aa: CASSGVRGAGGNTIYF
v_call: TRBV7-9; j_call: TRBJ1-1; clone_size: NA; d_call: NA; cdr3_nt: TGTGCCAGCGTCTGGAACACTGAAGCTTTCTTT; cdr3_aa: CASVWNTEAFF
v_call: TRBV5-4; j_call: TRBJ1-1; clone_size: NA; d_call: NA; cdr3_nt: TGTGCCAGCAGCTTGGGGGGTCGGGAGAACGTTGAAGCTTTCTTT; cdr3_aa: CASSLGGRENVEAFF